This entry lists 16 T cell receptor beta chains sequenced from one sample in a study of blood T cells in healthy people across ages (dated by TCRdb to between 2015 and 2017). The library was produced with 5' RACE. Instrument used: Illumina HiSeq 2500. A second PCR of about 6 to 11 cycles was performed with a sample-barcoded 5' primer and a J-beta primer mix. Starting from the raw public reads, TCRdb applied fastp trimming at Q25, assembled clones with MiXCR and retained in-frame beta chains. Entries are consolidated by CDR3 protein sequence, retaining the most common genes and DNA. The sample table contains 1.5 million to 2 million distinct CDR3 sequences; only one count was recorded for roughly 49% of them. Of the sample, approximately 2.1% falls within the top ten clones. Sequencing used blood. These receptors all come from a woman between 40 and 55 years old in good health.

This clonotype was detected only a few times. This CDR3 is CASRGTVYYEQYF. The CDR3 region has the DNA TGTGCCAGCAGAGGGACTGTTTACTACGAGCAGTACTTC. V usage is TRBV28 and J usage is TRBJ2-7; a possible D gene is TRBD2 (6 bases). V shed 6 bases and J shed 3 bases, with 12 bases lying between them. Looked up from germline, CDR1 is MDHEN and CDR2 is SYDVKM. This CDR3 spans 13 amino acids. Complete variable domain (other parts from reference TRBV28 and TRBJ2-7): DVKVTQSSRYLVKRTGEKVFLECVQDMDHENMFWYRQDPGLGLRLIYFSYDVKMKEKGDIPEGYSVSREKKERFSLILESASTNQTSMYLCASRGTVYYEQYFGPGTRLTVT.

In regard to this clonotype: Mismatch with germline at one junction end may stem from a read error. V and J are TRBV11-2 and TRBJ2-3; D not resolved. CDR3 length equals 15 residues. The germline CDR1 and CDR2 sequences are SGHAT and FQNNGV. The CDR3 here is CACSPALGRTDTQYF. The CDR3 coding sequence is TGTGCCTGCAGCCCAGCGTTGGGCCGCACAGATACGCAGTATTTT.

The chain employs TRBV19 and TRBJ1-2; D not resolved. The V gene lost 4 bases and the J gene lost 8 bases, with 20 bases spanning the gap. CDR3 length: 15 amino acids. Looked up from germline, CDR1 is LNHDA and CDR2 is SQIVND (reference sequence). The CDR3 here is CASSTPSPPGGGYTF. Written as DNA, the CDR3 is TGTGCCAGTAGTACCCCCAGTCCACCTGGTGGGGGCTACACCTTC.

This chain links TRBV20-1 with TRBJ2-6; TRBD2 is a possible D gene (6 bases). Germline assignment: CDR1 DFQATT and CDR2 SNEGSKA (reference sequence). The CDR3 spans 15 residues. Trimming stripped 5 bases from V and 7 bases from J, with 18 bases between. This chain's CDR3 is CSAGDWASEANVLTF. Written as DNA, the CDR3 is TGCAGTGCTGGGGACTGGGCATCGGAAGCCAACGTCCTGACTTTC.

This clonotype was observed a handful of times. In DNA, the CDR3 is TGTGCCATCAGTGATGGGCGGGGACCCTACGAGCAGTACTTC. Its protein product is CAISDGRGPYEQYF. The chain links TRBV10-3 to TRBJ2-4, with a possible D match to TRBD2 (6 bases). The J call is doubtful: the DNA matches TRBJ2-7 better. Looked up from germline, CDR1 is ENHRY and CDR2 is SYGVKD. The CDR3 contains 14 residues.

This chain uses TRBV28 with TRBJ1-1; D remains ambiguous. Germline lookup yields CDR1 MDHEN and CDR2 SYDVKM. Trimming pared 6 bases from V and 7 bases from J, leaving 12 bases between. CDR3 length equals 12 residues. Here the CDR3 reads CASRLQRYEAFF. The CDR3 DNA is TGTGCCAGCAGATTACAGCGATATGAAGCTTTCTTT.

The genes are TRBV6-1 and TRBJ2-3, with D perhaps matching TRBD2 (5 bases). The CDR3 contains 14 residues. The germline V and J ends were trimmed by 6 bases and 4 bases, with 14 bases remaining between them. Germline V gene sequence: CDR1 MNHNS, CDR2 SASEGT. The CDR3 sequence is CASRRASGADTQYF. The CDR3 nucleotides are TGTGCCAGCAGGAGGGCCTCCGGCGCAGATACGCAGTATTTT.

V usage is TRBV15 and J usage is TRBJ2-5, with D tentatively TRBD1 or TRBD2 (5 bases each). Germline V gives CDR1 LNHNV, CDR2 YYDKDF (reference sequence). Trimming shortened V by 8 bases and J by 0 bases, and 10 bases separated the two germline ends. The CDR3 runs to 13 residues. The DNA for the CDR3 is TGTGCCACCGTCGAGGGGTACCAAGAGACCCAGTACTTC. Amino acids: CATVEGYQETQYF.

The CDR3 here is CASSALDSSGANVLTF. The CDR3 DNA follows: TGTGCCAGCAGCGCCTTGGACAGTTCTGGGGCCAACGTCCTGACTTTC. The chain links TRBV4-2 to TRBJ2-6; a possible D gene is TRBD1 (6 bases). Germline assignment: CDR1 LGHNA and CDR2 YNFKEQ. Trimming shortened V by 5 bases and J by 1 base, and 12 bases separated the two germline ends. This CDR3 has 16 amino acids.

The chain uses TRBV20-1 and TRBJ2-7; TRBD2 matches 9 bases. Germline CDR1 DFQATT, CDR2 SNEGSKA (reference sequence). This CDR3 spans 15 amino acids. V lost 4 bases and J lost 4; bases outside the gene matches: 11. The CDR3 DNA is TGCAGTGCTACCCCAAGAAGTCTAGCGGGGTACGAGCAGTACTTC. It is translated as CSATPRSLAGYEQYF.

This clonotype has only one observation. J is TRBJ2-1 and V is TRBV5-1, with 7 bases matching TRBD1. The V and J ends lost 0 bases and 3 bases, in that order; junction bases with no gene match: 6. This CDR3 contains 16 residues. Germline-derived CDR1 and CDR2 are SGHRS and YFSETQ. The CDR3 loop is CASSLVSGTDYNEQFF. The CDR3 region has the DNA TGCGCCAGCAGCTTGGTCTCCGGGACAGACTACAATGAGCAGTTCTTC.

The rearrangement links TRBV6-6 to TRBJ1-4, with D maybe TRBD1 (5 bases). The germline gives CDR1 MNHNY, CDR2 SVGAGI (reference sequence). This CDR3 spans 14 amino acids. Trimming removed 6 bases from V and 1 base from J, with 9 bases in between. CDR3 coding DNA: TGTGCCAGCAGCGCAGGGAAAACTAATGAAAAACTGTTTTTT. As protein: CASSAGKTNEKLFF.

In its sample, this clonotype was seen a few times. V and J are TRBV7-3 and TRBJ2-1, with TRBD2 matching 12 bases. The CDR3 loop spans 16 amino acids. Germline trimming cut 8 bases from V and 4 bases from J; bases unmatched to any gene: 9. Germline V lookup: CDR1 SGHTA, CDR2 FQGTGA. The CDR3 spells CASRPSGGAGYNEQFF. The CDR3 DNA is TGTGCCAGCCGACCTAGCGGGGGGGCGGGTTACAATGAGCAGTTCTTC. The full variable domain, its missing parts supplied by reference TRBV7-3 and TRBJ2-1, is GAGVSQTPSNKVTEKGKYVELRCDPISGHTALYWYRQSLGQGPEFLIYFQGTGAADDSGLPNDRFFAVRPEGSVSTLKIQRTERGDSAVYLCASRPSGGAGYNEQFFGPGTRLTVL.

This clonotype was counted a few times. The rearrangement joins TRBV12-3 or TRBV12-4 to TRBJ2-2; 8 nucleotides align to TRBD1. This CDR3 contains 15 residues. J gave up 0 bases and V 6 bases, and 3 bases lay outside the gene matches. The CDR3 loop is CASRKGQANTGELFF. CDR3 bases: TGTGCCAGCAGGAAGGGACAGGCGAACACCGGGGAGCTGTTTTTT.

This clonotype was seen only a few times. The chain couples TRBV6-2 or TRBV6-3 to TRBJ2-3; 7 nucleotides match TRBD1. V shed 6 bases, J shed 2 bases, and the junction held 11 bases outside the gene matches. CDR1 is MNHEY, CDR2 SVGEGT, per germline. The CDR3 sequence is 16 residues long. The CDR3 reads CASRPDRESFTDTQYF. CDR3 DNA: TGTGCCAGCAGACCAGACAGGGAGTCATTCACAGATACGCAGTATTTT.

The chain employs TRBV24-1 and TRBJ2-3; possibly TRBD1 for D (7 bases). CDR1 KGHDR and CDR2 SFDVKD come from the germline V gene. The V gene lost 5 bases and the J gene lost 8 bases, with 22 bases spanning the gap. This CDR3 is 16 amino acids long. CDR3 amino acids: CATSGGGTVFIGTQYF. The DNA of the CDR3 is TGTGCCACCAGTGGCGGCGGGACAGTGTTTATAGGTACGCAGTATTTT.